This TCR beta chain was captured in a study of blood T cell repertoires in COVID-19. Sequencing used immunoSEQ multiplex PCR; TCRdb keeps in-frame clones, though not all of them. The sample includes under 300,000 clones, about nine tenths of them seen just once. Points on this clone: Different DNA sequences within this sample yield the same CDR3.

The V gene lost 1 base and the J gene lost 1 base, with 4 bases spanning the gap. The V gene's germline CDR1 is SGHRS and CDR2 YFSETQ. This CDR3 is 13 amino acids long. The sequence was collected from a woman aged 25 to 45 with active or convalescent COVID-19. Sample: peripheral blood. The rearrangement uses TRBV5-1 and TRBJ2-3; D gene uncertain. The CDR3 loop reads CASSLPGTDTQYF. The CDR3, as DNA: TGCGCCAGCAGCTTGCCAGGCACAGATACGCAGTATTTT.